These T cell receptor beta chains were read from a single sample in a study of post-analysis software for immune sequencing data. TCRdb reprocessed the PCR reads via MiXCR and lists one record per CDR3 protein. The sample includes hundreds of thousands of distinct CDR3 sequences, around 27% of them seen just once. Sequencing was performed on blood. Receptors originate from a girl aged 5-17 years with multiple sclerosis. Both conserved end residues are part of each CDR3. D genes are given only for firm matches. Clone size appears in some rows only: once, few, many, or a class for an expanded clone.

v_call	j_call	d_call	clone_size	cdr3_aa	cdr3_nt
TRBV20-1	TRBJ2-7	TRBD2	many	CSARQVAGVEQYF	TGCAGTGCGCGGCAGGTAGCGGGAGTCGAGCAGTACTTC
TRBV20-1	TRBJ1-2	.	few	CSATLGVGYGYTF	TGCAGTGCTACTTTGGGGGTTGGCTATGGCTACACCTTC
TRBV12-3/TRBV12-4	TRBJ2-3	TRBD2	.	CASSLLTLAGKDTQYF	TGTGCCAGCAGTTTATTAACACTAGCGGGAAAAGATACGCAGTATTTT
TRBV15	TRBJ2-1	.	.	CATSRDLGGGEQFF	TGTGCCACCAGCAGAGATTTGGGGGGCGGTGAGCAGTTCTTC
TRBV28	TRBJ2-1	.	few	CASSLVSGAPYNEQFF	TGTGCCAGCAGTTTGGTCTCGGGAGCCCCTTACAATGAGCAGTTCTTC
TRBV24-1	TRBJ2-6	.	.	CATSDPRGANVLTF	TGTGCCACCAGTGACCCCAGGGGGGCCAACGTCCTGACTTTC
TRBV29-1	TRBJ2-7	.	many	CSVESGGASEQYF	TGCAGCGTTGAGTCCGGGGGAGCCTCCGAGCAGTACTTC
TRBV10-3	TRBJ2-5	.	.	CAISESGYKHQYF	TGTGCCATCAGTGAGTCTGGTTATAAGCACCAGTACTTC
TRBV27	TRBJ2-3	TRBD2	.	CASSYAPGLASDTQYF	TGTGCCAGCAGTTACGCACCGGGACTAGCGTCAGATACGCAGTATTTT
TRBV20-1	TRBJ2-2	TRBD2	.	CSALAGEIPTGELFF	TGCAGTGCCCTAGCGGGAGAAATCCCCACCGGGGAGCTGTTTTTT
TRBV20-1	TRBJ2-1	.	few	CSARGEASYNEQFF	TGCAGTGCTAGAGGGGAGGCATCCTACAATGAGCAGTTCTTC
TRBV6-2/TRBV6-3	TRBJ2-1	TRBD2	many	CASSLLAGPYNEQFF	TGTGCCAGCAGCCTCCTAGCGGGCCCCTACAATGAGCAGTTCTTC
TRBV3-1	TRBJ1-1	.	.	CASSPGEANTEAFF	TGTGCCAGCAGCCCAGGGGAGGCGAACACTGAAGCTTTCTTT
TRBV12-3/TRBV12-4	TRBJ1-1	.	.	CASSLLEAHGEAFF	TGTGCCAGCAGTTTATTGGAGGCCCATGGGGAAGCTTTCTTT
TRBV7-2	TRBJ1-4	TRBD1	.	CASSPRDRGSGKLFF	TGTGCCAGCAGCCCCCGGGACAGGGGATCCGGAAAACTGTTTTTT
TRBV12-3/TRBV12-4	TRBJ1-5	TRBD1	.	CASSFKGQGNQPQHF	TGTGCCAGCAGTTTTAAAGGACAGGGCAATCAGCCCCAGCATTTT
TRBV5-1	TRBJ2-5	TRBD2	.	CASSLVPSGGLGETQYF	TGCGCCAGCAGCTTGGTTCCTAGCGGGGGCCTAGGGGAGACCCAGTACTTC